Each of the 26 T cell receptor beta chains below was sequenced from the same sample in a study of CXCR3-negative and CXCR3-positive naive CD8 T cells. In preparing the TRB cDNA libraries, 5' RACE with UMI labels was used. TCRdb reprocessed the 5' RACE reads, with one entry per CDR3 protein and no DNA. This table lists about 23,000 distinct CDR3 sequences. Sequenced sample: naive CXCR3- CD8+ T cells from blood. Subset defined: CD45RO-CCR7+CD27+CD95- naive CD8+ T cells lacking CXCR3 (TNR3-). All receptors come from a human donor in good health. Some clones in this sample may be carry-over from other donors' samples.

This chain joins TRBV6-1 and TRBJ2-7; the D call of TRBD1 rests on TCRdb alone, since no DNA is present to check it. The CDR3 length is 12 residues. Germline lookup yields CDR1 MNHNS and CDR2 SASEGT. CDR3 in amino acids: CASNKGAYEQYF.

The chain employs TRBV5-5 and TRBJ2-7; no DNA is available, so the TRBD1 call from TCRdb remains unchecked. The CDR3 is 16 amino acids. Germline V gene sequence: CDR1 SGHKS, CDR2 YYEKEE (reference sequence). The CDR3 is CASSLVGTGVPYEQYF.

The J gene is TRBJ2-1, the V gene TRBV4-3; with no DNA, the TCRdb D assignment of TRBD1 cannot be verified. Germline-derived CDR1 and CDR2 are LGHNA and YSLEER. The CDR3 has 16 residues. CDR3 in amino acids: CASSQVFGTQGNEQFF.

The V call is TRBV29-1, the J call TRBJ2-3; lacking DNA, the TRBD1 call made by TCRdb goes unchecked. The CDR3 has 14 amino acids. Germline loops: CDR1 SQVTM, CDR2 ANQGSEA. This CDR3 reads CSADRGSSTDTQYF.

The CDR3 reads CASSLGSQTEQFF. The V and J genes are TRBV12-3 or TRBV12-4 and TRBJ2-1. This CDR3 is 13 amino acids long.

The chain is built from TRBV27 and TRBJ2-7; there is no DNA to check the TCRdb D call of TRBD2. The CDR3 spans 18 residues. Germline CDR1 and CDR2: MNHEY and SMNVEV (reference sequence). The CDR3 here is CASSPLGLAGATSYEQYF.

The rearrangement uses TRBV4-1 and TRBJ1-5. Germline loops: CDR1 MGHRA, CDR2 YSYEKL. The CDR3 is 13 residues long. CDR3 loop: CASSPDWTQPQHF.

This sequence joins TRBV29-1 and TRBJ1-2; TCRdb gives TRBD1 as the D gene, but with no DNA this cannot be confirmed. Germline assignment: CDR1 SQVTM and CDR2 ANQGSEA. The CDR3 has 13 amino acids. CDR3 region: CSVEDNREDGYTF. The variable domain in full, completed from reference TRBV29-1 and TRBJ1-2, reads SAVISQKPSRDICQRGTSLTIQCQVDSQVTMMFWYRQQPGQSLTLIATANQGSEATYESGFVIDKFPISRPNLTFSTLTVSNMSPEDSSIYLCSVEDNREDGYTFGSGTRLTVV.

The chain recombines TRBV12-3 or TRBV12-4 with TRBJ2-7; TCRdb indicates TRBD1, and absent DNA this call remains unverified. The CDR3 covers 16 residues. The CDR3 protein is CASSSTWAGQGKEQYF.

The chain carries TRBV28 and TRBJ2-1. Germline CDR1 reads MDHEN; CDR2 reads SYDVKM. The CDR3 loop spans 11 amino acids. CDR3 sequence: CASSLNSEQFF.

The chain employs TRBV7-9 and TRBJ2-7. Germline CDR1 SEHNR, CDR2 FQNEAQ (reference sequence). The CDR3 consists of 13 residues. CDR3 sequence reads: CASTLGPPYEQYF. Using reference TRBV7-9 and TRBJ2-7 for the parts outside the CDR3, the full variable domain is DTGVSQNPRHKITKRGQNVTFRCDPISEHNRLYWYRQTLGQGPEFLTYFQNEAQLEKSRLLSDRFSAERPKGSFSTLEIQRTEQGDSAMYLCASTLGPPYEQYFGPGTRLTVT.

This chain joins TRBV20-1 and TRBJ1-6; TCRdb's D gene call, TRBD1, goes unchecked for lack of DNA. CDR3 length equals 16 residues. Germline V CDR1 and CDR2: DFQATT, SNEGSKA (reference sequence). The CDR3 reads CSARDMAGQENSPLHF.

The chain combines TRBV7-9 with TRBJ2-3; there is no DNA to check the TCRdb D call of TRBD2. The CDR3 length is 18 residues. The germline CDR1 and CDR2 sequences are SEHNR and FQNEAQ (reference sequence). Here the CDR3 reads CASSSPRSGGDRTDTQYF. The complete variable domain, with remaining parts taken from reference TRBV7-9 and TRBJ2-3, reads DTGVSQNPRHKITKRGQNVTFRCDPISEHNRLYWYRQTLGQGPEFLTYFQNEAQLEKSRLLSDRFSAERPKGSFSTLEIQRTEQGDSAMYLCASSSPRSGGDRTDTQYFGPGTRLTVL.

V and J are TRBV6-4 and TRBJ2-1; TCRdb designates TRBD1, a call that cannot be tested without DNA. This CDR3 has 14 residues. Germline CDR1 is MRHNA and CDR2 is SNTAGT. CDR3 region: CASSGGTGRDEQFF.

The J gene is TRBJ2-7, the V gene TRBV7-9; absent DNA, TCRdb's TRBD1 call cannot be checked. The CDR3 sequence is 13 residues long. The germline V gene has CDR1 SEHNR and CDR2 FQNEAQ (reference sequence). Here the CDR3 reads CASSFPGTYEQYF.

The chain is built from TRBV6-5 and TRBJ1-2; TCRdb calls TRBD1, which cannot be checked without DNA. This CDR3 is built from 13 residues. CDR1 is MNHEY and CDR2 is SVGAGI in the germline V gene. The CDR3 sequence: CASSSSRTGGYTF.

This chain connects TRBV14 to TRBJ2-7; without DNA, the TCRdb call of TRBD2 cannot be checked. Germline V lookup: CDR1 SGHDN, CDR2 FVKESK. The CDR3 length is 18 residues. The CDR3: CASSRLQGTSISSYEQYF.

The CDR3 here is CASSVEERGGLAGYTF. This rearrangement joins TRBV9 to TRBJ1-2. The CDR3 is made up of 16 amino acids. CDR1 and CDR2 from the germline V gene are SGDLS and YYNGEE.

CDR3: CASTKGPANTEAFF. This chain connects TRBV7-9 to TRBJ1-1; without DNA, the TCRdb call of TRBD1 cannot be checked. Looked up from germline, CDR1 is SEHNR and CDR2 is FQNEAQ (reference sequence). The CDR3 length is 14 residues. Looking up the rest from reference TRBV7-9 and TRBJ1-1 gives the full variable domain: DTGVSQNPRHKITKRGQNVTFRCDPISEHNRLYWYRQTLGQGPEFLTYFQNEAQLEKSRLLSDRFSAERPKGSFSTLEIQRTEQGDSAMYLCASTKGPANTEAFFGQGTRLTVV.

V gene TRBV28 combines with J gene TRBJ1-1. This CDR3 comprises 12 residues. Germline-derived CDR1 and CDR2 are MDHEN and SYDVKM. CDR3: CASRTGEPEAFF.

V and J are TRBV4-2 and TRBJ2-7; TCRdb lists TRBD2, though no DNA is available to test this call. The CDR3 extends over 15 amino acids. Germline V gene data show CDR1 as LGHNA and CDR2 as YNFKEQ. This CDR3 reads CASSQRSDSFYEQYF.

The chain couples TRBV15 to TRBJ2-7. CDR1 is LNHNV and CDR2 is YYDKDF in the germline V gene (reference sequence). The CDR3 is 14 amino acids. CDR3 sequence: CATSRAADLGEQYF. The variable domain in full, with the rest retrieved from reference TRBV15 and TRBJ2-7, is DAMVIQNPRYQVTQFGKPVTLSCSQTLNHNVMYWYQQKSSQAPKLLFHYYDKDFNNEADTPDNFQSRRPNTSFCFLDIRSPGLGDTAMYLCATSRAADLGEQYFGPGTRLTVT.

The chain combines TRBV29-1 with TRBJ2-2; TCRdb names TRBD1, which stays unverified in the absence of DNA. The CDR3 runs to 13 residues. The germline V gene has CDR1 SQVTM and CDR2 ANQGSEA. CDR3 residues: CSALDSAPGELFF.

The chain uses TRBV7-9 and TRBJ2-2; TCRdb returns TRBD2, unconfirmable since there is no DNA. Germline CDR1 and CDR2: SEHNR and FQNEAQ (reference sequence). The length of the CDR3 is 12 residues. This CDR3 is CASSLGPRELFF.

This chain links TRBV7-2 with TRBJ2-4; the D gene TCRdb calls, TRBD1, cannot be checked with no DNA. Germline V lookup: CDR1 SGHTA, CDR2 FQGNSA. CDR3 length: 15 amino acids. This chain's CDR3 is CASSFPQGGENIQYF.

The chain is built from TRBV20-1 and TRBJ2-7; TCRdb indicates TRBD1, and absent DNA this call remains unverified. The CDR3 is 12 residues long. Germline CDR1 is DFQATT and CDR2 is SNEGSKA (reference sequence). The CDR3 loop reads CSVGSDSYEQYF.